The subject of this entry is one T cell receptor (beta chain). The sample originates from a study of blood T cell repertoires in COVID-19. Across the study: Samples taken during acute and convalescent COVID-19 were collected in the United States, Italy and Spain.

Original processing methods: It was from reference gene primer amplification that nucleated cell counts were estimated. Assay used: immunoSEQ multiplex PCR; TCRdb lists only in-frame clones, some missing. The V and J calls and clone size were taken over from that table, and D and trimming were inferred from the DNA. In the table there are approximately 75,000 clones, over 80% of which are singletons. The CDR3 is 13 residues long. Germline CDR1 reads SGHDT; CDR2 reads YYEEEE. Trimming cost V 0 bases and J 11 bases, with 12 bases left between them. The sequenced sample consisted of peripheral blood. The rearrangement links TRBV5-6 to TRBJ1-5; D call uncertain. The sequence was collected from a woman aged 80 or older with acute or convalescent COVID-19. CDR3 protein: CASSLGAEAAQHF. In DNA, the CDR3 is TGTGCCAGCAGCTTGGGGGCCGAAGCGGCCCAGCATTTT.